This T cell receptor beta chain came from a study of blood T cells in healthy people across ages (dated by TCRdb to between 2015 and 2016). Looking at the study overall: In model experiments, template switching captured roughly one uniquely barcoded TCR beta cDNA molecule for every two T cells. Age-related changes in TCR beta repertoire diversity were measured in the study by deep sequencing normalized with unique cDNA molecular identifiers. Donors were grouped into four age groups: young (average approximately 16 years), middle-aged (around 39), aged (roughly 62) and long-lived (approximately 81). Donors of different ages were randomly distributed across sequencing lanes to avoid experimental bias. The study analyzed two additional independent replicas of 1 million unique cDNA reads from the same blood draw for two donors, one aged 18 to 30 and one aged 80 or older.

Worth noting for this clonotype: Its specific antigen is unknown. This may be a read error: a much more frequent sequence differs by one nucleotide.

The donors were roughly 40 Caucasian individuals from Russia, aged roughly 6 to 100 years, who were systemically healthy. Each donor gave 8.5 to 10 milliliters of peripheral blood, collected into EDTA-treated Vacutainer tubes. Ficoll-Paque density-gradient centrifugation was used to isolate PBMCs, with at least 7 million obtained per sample. Trizol reagent was used to extract total RNA from the PBMCs, yielding at least 5 micrograms per sample. For every donor, an aliquot of PBMCs went through flow cytometry to measure the percentages of naive CD45RAhigh/CD27high T cells. The cysteine opens and the phenylalanine closes a CDR3 of 15 amino acids. Only the CDR3 part of the read is kept: 45 bases, read in frame from the first base. As encoded in the germline V gene (reference sequence), CDR1 is DFQATT while CDR2 is SNEGSKA. V sheds 2 bases and J sheds 7 bases, leaving 21 bases between their ends. The paper's findings and limits, for the study overall: The long-lived group showed more naive CD4+ T cells, fewer expanded clones and increased TCR diversity than the aged group, suggesting age selection. The percentage of naive T cells measured by flow cytometry correlated strongly with observed TCR beta diversity. Since profiling was done on bulk unsorted PBMCs, naive and antigen-experienced compartments could not be conclusively compared. As age increased, observed TCR beta diversity per million T cells dropped in a roughly linear way, and a significant reduction was already evident by age 40. Total diversity estimates from one million sequenced T cells were considered lower bounds and underestimates. Because donor CMV infection status was unknown, age-related changes in expanded clonotypes were potentially confounded.

Receptors were amplified or captured by 5' RACE. The data were produced on an Illumina HiSeq 2500. A second about 7 to 12 cycle PCR used a sample-barcoded 5' primer and a J-beta primer mix. Each TCR beta cDNA molecule received a unique molecular identifier from a template-switch 5' adaptor carrying 12 random nucleotides. Each sample yielded at least 3 million CDR3-containing paired-end reads. The Mint cDNA synthesis kit, primed by a TRBC-specific oligonucleotide, was used to synthesize first-strand cDNA from all RNA. Following uracil-DNA glycosylase treatment, all cDNA underwent a first 18-cycle PCR with the universal primers M1SS and BC2_uni_R. Per the original workflow: Normalization of each sample was performed by random selection of 1 million high-quality reads, each carrying a distinct molecular identifier. Instead of being binned into consensus sequences, reads with shared molecular identifiers were discarded. MiTCR, run with a Q25 quality threshold and the strictest error-elimination algorithm, handled CDR3 identification, clonotype clustering and error correction. A nonparametric unseen species model using Euler transformation provided a lower-bound estimate of total TCR beta diversity. Using fastp trimming at Q25 and MiXCR clonotype assembly, TCRdb reanalyzed the public sequencing data and kept in-frame beta chains. Each entry is one CDR3 protein sequence, shown with its most common DNA and genes. The V and J calls and clone size are TCRdb's, not the authors'. Recorded for this sample are 1.5 million to 2 million distinct CDR3 sequences; around 35% of them occurred a single time. Of the sample, approximately 10% falls within the top ten clones.

Specimen: blood. The source of this sequence is a woman under 40 in good health. The chain is made from TRBV20-1 and TRBJ2-7; D gene: possibly TRBD2, on 6 matching bases. The DNA reads as follows: TGCAGTGCTAGAAAAGAGGTAGCGGCCTACAATGAGCAGTACTTC. This translates into CSARKEVAAYNEQYF.